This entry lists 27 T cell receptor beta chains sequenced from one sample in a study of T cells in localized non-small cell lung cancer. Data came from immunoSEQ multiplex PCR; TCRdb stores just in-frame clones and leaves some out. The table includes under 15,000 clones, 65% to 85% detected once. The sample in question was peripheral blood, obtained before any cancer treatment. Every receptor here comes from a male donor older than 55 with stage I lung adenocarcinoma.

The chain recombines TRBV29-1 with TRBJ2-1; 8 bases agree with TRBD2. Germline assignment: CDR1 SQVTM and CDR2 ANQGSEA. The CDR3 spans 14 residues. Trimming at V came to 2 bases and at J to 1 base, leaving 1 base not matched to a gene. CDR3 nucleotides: TGCAGCGTTGAAACTAGCGGTTCCTACAATGAGCAGTTCTTC. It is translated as CSVETSGSYNEQFF.

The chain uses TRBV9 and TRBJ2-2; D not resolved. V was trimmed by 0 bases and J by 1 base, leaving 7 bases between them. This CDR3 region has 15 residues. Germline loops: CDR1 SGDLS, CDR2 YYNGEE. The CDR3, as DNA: TGTGCCAGCAGCGTAGCGGGTAGGAACACCGGGGAGCTGTTTTTT. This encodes CASSVAGRNTGELFF.

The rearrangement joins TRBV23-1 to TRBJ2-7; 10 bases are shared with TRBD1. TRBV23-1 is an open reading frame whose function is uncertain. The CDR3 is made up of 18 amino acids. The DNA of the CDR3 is TGCGCTAATACACCGGGACAGGGGATGGGATTAAGCTCCTACGAGCAGTACTTC. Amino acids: CANTPGQGMGLSSYEQYF.

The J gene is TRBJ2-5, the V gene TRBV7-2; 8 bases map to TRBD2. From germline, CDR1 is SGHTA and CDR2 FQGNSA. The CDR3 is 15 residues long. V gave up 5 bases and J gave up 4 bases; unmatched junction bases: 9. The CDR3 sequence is CASSAMGGGLETQYF. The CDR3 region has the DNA TGTGCCAGCAGCGCGATGGGCGGGGGGCTAGAGACCCAGTACTTC.

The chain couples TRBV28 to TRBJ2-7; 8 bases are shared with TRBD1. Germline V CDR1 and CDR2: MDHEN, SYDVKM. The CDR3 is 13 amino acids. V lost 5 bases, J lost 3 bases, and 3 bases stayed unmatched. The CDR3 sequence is CASSVDRGYEQYF. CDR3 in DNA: TGTGCCAGCAGTGTTGACAGGGGCTACGAGCAGTACTTC. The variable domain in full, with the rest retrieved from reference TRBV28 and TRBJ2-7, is DVKVTQSSRYLVKRTGEKVFLECVQDMDHENMFWYRQDPGLGLRLIYFSYDVKMKEKGDIPEGYSVSREKKERFSLILESASTNQTSMYLCASSVDRGYEQYFGPGTRLTVT.

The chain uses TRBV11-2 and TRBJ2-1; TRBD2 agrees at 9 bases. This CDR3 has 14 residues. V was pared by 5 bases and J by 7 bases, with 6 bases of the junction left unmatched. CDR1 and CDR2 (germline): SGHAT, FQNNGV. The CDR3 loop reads CASSPLAGRNEQFF. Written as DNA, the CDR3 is TGTGCCAGCAGCCCCCTAGCGGGACGAAATGAGCAGTTCTTC.

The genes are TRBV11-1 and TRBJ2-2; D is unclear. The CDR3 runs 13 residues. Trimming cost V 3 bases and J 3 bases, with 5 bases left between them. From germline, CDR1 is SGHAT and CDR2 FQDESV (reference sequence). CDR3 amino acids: CASSLTDTGELFF. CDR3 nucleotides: TGTGCCAGCAGCTTGACCGACACCGGGGAGCTGTTTTTT.

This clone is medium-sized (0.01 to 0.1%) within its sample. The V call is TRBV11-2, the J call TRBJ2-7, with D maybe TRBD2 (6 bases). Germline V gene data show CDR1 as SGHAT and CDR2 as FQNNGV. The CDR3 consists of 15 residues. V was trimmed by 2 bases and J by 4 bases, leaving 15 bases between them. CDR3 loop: CASSLSRARGYEQYF. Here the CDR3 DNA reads TGTGCCAGCAGCTTATCAAGGGCCCGGGGGTACGAGCAGTACTTC.

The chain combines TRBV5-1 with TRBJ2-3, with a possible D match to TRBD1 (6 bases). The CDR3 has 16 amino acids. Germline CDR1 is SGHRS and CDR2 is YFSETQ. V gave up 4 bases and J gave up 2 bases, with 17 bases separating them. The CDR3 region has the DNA TGCGCCAGCAGCCTCCAGGGGTCTACCTTCACAGATACGCAGTATTTT. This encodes CASSLQGSTFTDTQYF.

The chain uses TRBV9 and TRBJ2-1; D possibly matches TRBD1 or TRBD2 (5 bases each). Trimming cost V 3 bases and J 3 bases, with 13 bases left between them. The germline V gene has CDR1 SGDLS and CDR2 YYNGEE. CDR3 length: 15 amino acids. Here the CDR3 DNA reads TGTGCCAGCAGCGCCAGGGAGTATTACTACAATGAGCAGTTCTTC. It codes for CASSAREYYYNEQFF.

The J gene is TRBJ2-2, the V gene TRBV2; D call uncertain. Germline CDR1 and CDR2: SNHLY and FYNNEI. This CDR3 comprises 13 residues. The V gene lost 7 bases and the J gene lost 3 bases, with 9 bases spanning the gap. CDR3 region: CASTRSHTGELFF. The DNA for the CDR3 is TGTGCCAGCACCCGATCTCACACCGGGGAGCTGTTTTTT.

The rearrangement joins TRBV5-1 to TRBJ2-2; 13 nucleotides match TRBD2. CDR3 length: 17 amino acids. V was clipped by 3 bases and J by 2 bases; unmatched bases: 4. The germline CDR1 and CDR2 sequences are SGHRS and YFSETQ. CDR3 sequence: CASSSGLAGVNTGELFF. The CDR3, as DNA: TGCGCCAGCAGCTCCGGACTAGCGGGAGTCAACACCGGGGAGCTGTTTTTT.

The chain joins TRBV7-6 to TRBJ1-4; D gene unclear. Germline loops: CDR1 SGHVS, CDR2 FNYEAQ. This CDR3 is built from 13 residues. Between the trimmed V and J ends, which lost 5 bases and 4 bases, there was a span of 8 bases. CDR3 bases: TGTGCCAGCAGCCGAAGATTTAATGAAAAACTGTTTTTT. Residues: CASSRRFNEKLFF.

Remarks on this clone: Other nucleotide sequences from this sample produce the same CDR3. The CDR3 is CASSRGASNQPQHF. The CDR3 bases are TGTGCCAGCAGCCGCGGGGCTAGCAATCAGCCCCAGCATTTT. V usage is TRBV9 and J usage is TRBJ1-5, with D possibly being TRBD1 (5 bases). V was cut by 4 bases and J by 0 bases, with 8 bases left in between. Germline assignment: CDR1 SGDLS and CDR2 YYNGEE. The CDR3 is made up of 14 amino acids.

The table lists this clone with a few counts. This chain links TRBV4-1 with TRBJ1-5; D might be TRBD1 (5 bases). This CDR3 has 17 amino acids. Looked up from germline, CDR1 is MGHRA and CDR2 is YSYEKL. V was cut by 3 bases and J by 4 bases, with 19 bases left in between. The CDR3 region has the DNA TGCGCCAGCAGCCAGACTGCAATCCGGGGACCTAATCAGCCCCAGCATTTT. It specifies CASSQTAIRGPNQPQHF.

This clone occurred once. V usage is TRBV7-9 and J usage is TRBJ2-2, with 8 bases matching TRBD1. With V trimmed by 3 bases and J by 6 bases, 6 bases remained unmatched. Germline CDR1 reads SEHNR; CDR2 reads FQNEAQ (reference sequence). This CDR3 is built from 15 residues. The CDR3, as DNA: TGTGCCAGCAGCTTGGGACACAGGGGGGCCGGGGAGCTGTTTTTT. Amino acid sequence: CASSLGHRGAGELFF. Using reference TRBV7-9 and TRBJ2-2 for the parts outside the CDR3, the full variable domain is DTGVSQNPRHKITKRGQNVTFRCDPISEHNRLYWYRQTLGQGPEFLTYFQNEAQLEKSRLLSDRFSAERPKGSFSTLEIQRTEQGDSAMYLCASSLGHRGAGELFFGEGSRLTVL.

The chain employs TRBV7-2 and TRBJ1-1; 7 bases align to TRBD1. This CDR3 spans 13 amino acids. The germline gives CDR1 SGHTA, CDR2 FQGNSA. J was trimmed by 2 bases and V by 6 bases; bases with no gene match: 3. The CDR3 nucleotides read TGTGCCAGCAGGAAGGGGGCCAACACTGAAGCTTTCTTT. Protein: CASRKGANTEAFF.

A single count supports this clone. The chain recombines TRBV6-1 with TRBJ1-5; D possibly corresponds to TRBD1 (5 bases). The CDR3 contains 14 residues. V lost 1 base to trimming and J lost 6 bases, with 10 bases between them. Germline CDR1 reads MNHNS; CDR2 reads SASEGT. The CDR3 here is CASSEGTGVQPQHF. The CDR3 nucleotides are TGTGCCAGCAGTGAAGGTACGGGGGTTCAGCCCCAGCATTTT.

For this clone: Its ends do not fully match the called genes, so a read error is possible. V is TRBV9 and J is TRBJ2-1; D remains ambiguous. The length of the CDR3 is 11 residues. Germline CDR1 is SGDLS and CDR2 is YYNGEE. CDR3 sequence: CASNGPSGQVF. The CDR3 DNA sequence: TGTGCCAGCAACGGCCCATCAGGCCAGGTCTTC. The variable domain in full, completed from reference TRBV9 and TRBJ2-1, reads DSGVTQTPKHLITATGQRVTLRCSPRSGDLSVYWYQQSLDQGLQFLIQYYNGEERAKGNILERFSAQQFPDLHSELNLSSLELGDSALYFCASNGPSGQVFGPGTRLTVL.

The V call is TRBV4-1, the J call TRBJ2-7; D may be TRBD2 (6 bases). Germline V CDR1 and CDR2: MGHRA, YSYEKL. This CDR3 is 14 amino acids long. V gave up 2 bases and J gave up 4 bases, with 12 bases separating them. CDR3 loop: CASSQWGVNYEQYF. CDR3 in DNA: TGCGCCAGCAGCCAATGGGGGGTTAATTACGAGCAGTACTTC.

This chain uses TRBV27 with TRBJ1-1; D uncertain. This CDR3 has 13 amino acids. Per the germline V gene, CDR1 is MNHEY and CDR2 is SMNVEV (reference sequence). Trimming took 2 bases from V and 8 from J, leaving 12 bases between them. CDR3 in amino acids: CASSLVRAGEAFF. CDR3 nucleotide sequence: TGTGCCAGCAGTTTAGTTAGGGCGGGCGAAGCTTTCTTT.

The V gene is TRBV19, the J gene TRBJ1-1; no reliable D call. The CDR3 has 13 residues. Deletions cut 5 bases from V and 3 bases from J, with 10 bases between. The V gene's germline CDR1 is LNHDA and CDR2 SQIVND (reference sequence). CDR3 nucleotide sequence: TGTGCCAGTAGTCGGGCCCCGGACACTGAAGCTTTCTTT. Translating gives CASSRAPDTEAFF.

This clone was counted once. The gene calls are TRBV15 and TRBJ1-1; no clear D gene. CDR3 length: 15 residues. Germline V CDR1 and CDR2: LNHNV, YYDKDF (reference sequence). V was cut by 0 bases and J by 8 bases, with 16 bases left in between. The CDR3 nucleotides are TGTGCCACCAGCAGAGAAGGTAGAATGCCCGGGGAAGCTTTCTTT. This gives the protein CATSREGRMPGEAFF. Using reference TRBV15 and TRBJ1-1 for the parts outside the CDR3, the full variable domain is DAMVIQNPRYQVTQFGKPVTLSCSQTLNHNVMYWYQQKSSQAPKLLFHYYDKDFNNEADTPDNFQSRRPNTSFCFLDIRSPGLGDTAMYLCATSREGRMPGEAFFGQGTRLTVV.

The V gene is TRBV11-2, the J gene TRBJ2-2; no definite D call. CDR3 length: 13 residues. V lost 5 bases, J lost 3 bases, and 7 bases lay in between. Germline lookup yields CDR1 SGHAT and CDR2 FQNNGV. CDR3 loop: CASSPQHTGELFF. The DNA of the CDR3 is TGTGCCAGCAGCCCCCAGCACACCGGGGAGCTGTTTTTT.

The CDR3 DNA follows: TGCAGCGTTGAAGGGCAGGGGCAAGAGACCCAGTACTTC. This translates into CSVEGQGQETQYF. The V gene is TRBV29-1, the J gene TRBJ2-5; D is perhaps TRBD1 (6 bases). V lost 1 base, J lost 2 bases, and 8 bases lay in between. The CDR3 extends over 13 amino acids. Germline V gene lookup returns CDR1 SQVTM and CDR2 ANQGSEA.

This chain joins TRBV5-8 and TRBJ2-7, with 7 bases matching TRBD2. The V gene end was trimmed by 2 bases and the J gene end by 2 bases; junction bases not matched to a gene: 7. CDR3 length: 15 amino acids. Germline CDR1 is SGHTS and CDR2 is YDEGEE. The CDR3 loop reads CASSFLTSRTYEQYF. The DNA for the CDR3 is TGTGCCAGCAGCTTTTTGACTAGCCGCACCTACGAGCAGTACTTC.

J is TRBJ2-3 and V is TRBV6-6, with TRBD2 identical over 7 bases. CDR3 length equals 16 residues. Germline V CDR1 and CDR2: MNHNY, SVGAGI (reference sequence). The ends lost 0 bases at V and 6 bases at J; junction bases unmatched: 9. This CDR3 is CASSYSWAGVADTQYF. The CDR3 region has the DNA TGTGCCAGCAGTTACTCTTGGGCGGGAGTAGCGGATACGCAGTATTTT.